The clone carrying this T cell receptor (beta chain) showed up many times. This record comes from a study of T cell repertoires in cytomegalovirus infection. Study summary: Both CMV infection and a matching HLA type were indicated by public TCR beta signatures.

The CDR3 totals 14 residues. Germline CDR1 reads SEHNR; CDR2 reads FQNEAQ (reference sequence). Between the trimmed V and J ends, which lost 1 base and 2 bases, there was a span of 6 bases. MiXCR was run by TCRdb on the reads, yielding one entry per CDR3 protein. The sample consists of roughly 230,000 distinct CDR3 sequences, roughly 12% of them appearing once. The receptor's source is a human donor in good health (CMV status not recorded). Some clones in this sample may be carry-over from other donors' samples. V is TRBV7-9 and J is TRBJ1-5; weak D call: TRBD1 (6 bases). Sequenced: PBMCs. CDR3 loop: CASSLEGGNQPQHF. The CDR3 DNA sequence: TGTGCCAGCAGCTTAGAGGGGGGCAATCAGCCCCAGCATTTT.